One sample yielded the 12 T cell receptor beta chains listed below, sequenced in a study of control samples from healthy donors and cancer patients (TCRdb year 2020). The library was generated by the immunoSEQ multiplex PCR assay. TCRdb stores this immuneACCESS table with in-frame sequences only. Part of the clones is absent; in the studies checked, under half of the shortfall reflects unresolved V genes, and no reason is known for the rest. Present in this sample are around 190,000 clones, around 89% of which were seen just once. The ten largest clones take up around 1.5% of the sample. What was sequenced was blood. These receptors all come from a woman in her forties or fifties in good health.

The V call is TRBV10-3, the J call TRBJ2-2; tentative D call: TRBD1 (6 bases). Trimming stripped 10 bases from V and 5 bases from J, with 17 bases between. Per the germline V gene, CDR1 is ENHRY and CDR2 is SYGVKD. This CDR3 contains 14 residues. The DNA of the CDR3 is TGTGCCACTGCGCCAGGGGTTTGGACCGGGGAGCTGTTTTTT. As protein: CATAPGVWTGELFF.

The V call is TRBV7-2, the J call TRBJ2-1; 7 nucleotides line up with TRBD2. The CDR3 extends over 14 amino acids. Germline V gives CDR1 SGHTA, CDR2 FQGNSA. J was trimmed by 12 bases and V by 1 base; bases with no gene match: 9. CDR3 amino acids: CASSLEGRETPQFF. The CDR3 nucleotides read TGTGCCAGCAGCTTAGAGGGGCGGGAGACCCCGCAGTTCTTC.

This rearrangement joins TRBV24-1 to TRBJ1-5; D is unresolved. The CDR3 is made up of 14 amino acids. Per the germline V gene, CDR1 is KGHDR and CDR2 is SFDVKD. The V gene lost 5 bases and the J gene lost 3 bases, with 10 bases spanning the gap. The CDR3 DNA reads as TGTGCCACCAGTGTTGGTGAACCCAATCAGCCCCAGCATTTT. Protein sequence: CATSVGEPNQPQHF.

This clone was counted once. This sequence joins TRBV29-1 and TRBJ1-1; D ambiguous. The germline V gene encodes CDR1 SQVTM and CDR2 ANQGSEA. V was cut by 3 bases and J by 8 bases, with 7 bases left in between. CDR3 length: 10 residues. The CDR3 DNA sequence: TGCAGCGTTGAGAGGGTCGAAGCTTTCTTT. It encodes CSVERVEAFF.

The chain couples TRBV28 to TRBJ1-2, with TRBD1 as a possible D gene (6 bases). The CDR3 runs 14 residues. V shed 6 bases and J shed 11 bases, with 22 bases lying between them. Germline values: CDR1 MDHEN, CDR2 SYDVKM. As DNA, the CDR3 is TGTGCCAGCAGCTCATCTAGCCGGACAGTTAAGTACACCTTC. Translating it yields CASSSSSRTVKYTF.

The rearrangement links TRBV5-6 to TRBJ2-7; 8 positions agree with TRBD2. The CDR3 contains 14 residues. Trimming removed 4 bases from V and 1 base from J; junction bases left unmatched: 4. In germline, CDR1 is SGHDT, CDR2 YYEEEE. The CDR3 loop is CASSPPGGSYEQYF. The CDR3 DNA sequence: TGTGCCAGCAGCCCCCCGGGAGGGTCCTACGAGCAGTACTTC.

The J gene is TRBJ2-1, the V gene TRBV4-3; D gene unclear. Trimming pared 0 bases from V and 7 bases from J, leaving 7 bases between. Germline lookup yields CDR1 LGHNA and CDR2 YSLEER. This CDR3 spans 13 amino acids. The CDR3 loop reads CASSQEAGNEQFF. The CDR3 nucleotides are TGCGCCAGCAGCCAAGAAGCAGGTAATGAGCAGTTCTTC.

V gene TRBV12-3 or TRBV12-4 combines with J gene TRBJ1-2; perhaps TRBD1 as D (5 bases). This CDR3 is built from 13 residues. Trimming pared 3 bases from V and 4 bases from J, leaving 9 bases between. The CDR3 here is CASSLQGGYGYTF. CDR3 coding DNA: TGTGCCAGCAGTTTGCAGGGAGGCTATGGCTACACCTTC.

The gene calls are TRBV6-2 or TRBV6-3 and TRBJ1-1, with D unresolved. CDR3 length: 16 amino acids. Per the germline V gene, CDR1 is MNHEY and CDR2 is SVGEGT. Between the trimmed V and J ends, which lost 1 base and 6 bases, there was a span of 18 bases. The CDR3 nucleotides read TGTGCCAGCAGTTACTTCTCCAGTTACCGGTCTTCTGAAGCTTTCTTT. It yields the protein CASSYFSSYRSSEAFF.

The V gene is TRBV30, the J gene TRBJ2-1; 11 bases agree with TRBD2. After removal of 4 bases from V and 7 bases from J, the junction contained 6 bases not matched to a gene. This CDR3 spans 14 amino acids. CDR1 is GTSNPN and CDR2 is SVGIG in the germline V gene (reference sequence). The CDR3 reads CAWNTIAGGNEQFF. DNA for the CDR3: TGTGCCTGGAATACTATAGCGGGAGGGAATGAGCAGTTCTTC.

The chain employs TRBV19 and TRBJ1-1; the D is unclear. Germline V gene data show CDR1 as LNHDA and CDR2 as SQIVND (reference sequence). The CDR3 contains 14 residues. Trimming left V 3 bases short and J 4 bases short, with 12 bases between. The CDR3 nucleotides read TGTGCCAGTAGTATTCCGAACGGGGTCACTGAAGCTTTCTTT. Translated, it gives CASSIPNGVTEAFF.

This chain uses TRBV6-2 or TRBV6-3 with TRBJ1-4, with 7 bases lining up with TRBD1. The CDR3 consists of 15 residues. Germline V gene data show CDR1 as MNHEY and CDR2 as SVGEGT. V dropped 2 bases and J dropped 2; count of bases not matched to a gene: 2. The CDR3 nucleotides read TGTGCCAGCAGTTACGGGGGACAGACTAATGAAAAACTGTTTTTT. It specifies CASSYGGQTNEKLFF.